The rows below give T cell receptor beta chains drawn from one sample of a study of CD8+ T cells in alopecia areata. Sequencing was performed with immunoSEQ multiplex PCR; in TCRdb, only in-frame clones are kept and a portion is missing. Among over 120,000 clones listed, 51% were seen once. This specimen was CD4+ T cells sorted from blood, taken at week 0. The origin of the receptors is a human donor with alopecia areata. Each CDR3 is given with its conserved first and last residue. A D gene is named only where the DNA matches it firmly. Size is omitted from some rows. Given values are once, few, many or a class for expanded clones.

CACSGLADYEQYF TGTGCCTGCTCGGGACTGGCGGACTACGAGCAGTACTTC TRBV30 . TRBJ2-7 .
CASSPAIEAGELFF TGTGCCAGCAGCCCCGCCATTGAGGCCGGGGAGCTGTTTTTT TRBV7-6 few TRBJ2-2 .
CASSPLQHRGTETQYF TGCGCCAGCAGCCCCTTACAGCACAGGGGAACGGAGACCCAGTACTTC TRBV5-1 . TRBJ2-5 TRBD1
CASVGGSMNTEAFF TGTGCCAGCGTGGGGGGGTCCATGAACACTGAAGCTTTCTTT TRBV6-5 . TRBJ1-1 .
CSVLDSLNTEAFF TGCAGCGTCCTGGACAGCCTGAACACTGAAGCTTTCTTT TRBV29-1 . TRBJ1-1 .
CSTWTSGSQETQYF TGCAGCACCTGGACTAGCGGGAGCCAAGAGACCCAGTACTTC TRBV29-1 . TRBJ2-5 TRBD2
CSVSPSWYEQYF TGCAGCGTTTCCCCTAGCTGGTACGAGCAGTACTTC TRBV29-1 . TRBJ2-7 .
CATSRQSTGTHEQYF TGTGCCACCAGCAGACAATCGACAGGGACCCACGAGCAGTACTTC TRBV15 . TRBJ2-7 TRBD1
CASSSSGREYEQYF TGTGCCAGCAGTTCATCGGGGCGCGAGTACGAGCAGTACTTC TRBV6-5 . TRBJ2-7 .
CASSYRHGELFF TGTGCCAGCAGTTACAGACACGGGGAGCTGTTTTTT TRBV6-5 . TRBJ2-2 .
CAWSVGGGRGETQYF TGTGCCTGGAGTGTGGGAGGCGGGAGAGGGGAGACCCAGTACTTC TRBV30 . TRBJ2-5 TRBD2
CASRTATTGTQYF TGTGCCAGCAGGACCGCCACCACCGGGACCCAGTACTTC TRBV28 . TRBJ2-5 .
CASSFDSNYGYTF TGTGCCAGCAGCTTCGACTCCAACTATGGCTACACCTTC TRBV7-3 . TRBJ1-2 .
CASSPRGSGNEQFF TGTGCCAGCAGCCCTCGGGGTAGCGGCAATGAGCAGTTCTTC TRBV11-1 . TRBJ2-1 .
CASSLAIRVNEQYF TGCGCCAGCAGCTTGGCTATCAGGGTCAACGAGCAGTACTTC TRBV5-1 once TRBJ2-7 .
CSVETQGENYEQYF TGCAGCGTTGAAACGCAGGGGGAAAACTACGAGCAGTACTTC TRBV29-1 . TRBJ2-7 TRBD1
CAWSVKGGIYEQYF TGTGCCTGGAGTGTAAAAGGGGGCATCTACGAGCAGTACTTC TRBV30 . TRBJ2-7 TRBD1
CSVERRMNTEAFF TGCAGCGTTGAACGGCGAATGAACACTGAAGCTTTCTTT TRBV29-1 . TRBJ1-1 .
CASSVSSSRASTDTQYF TGTGCCAGCAGCGTGTCTTCAAGTAGGGCTAGCACAGATACGCAGTATTTT TRBV9 . TRBJ2-3 .
CSVAGGARGTQYF TGCAGCGTTGCAGGCGGGGCTCGTGGGACCCAGTACTTC TRBV29-1 . TRBJ2-5 .
CSVSNVNEQFF TGCAGCGTTTCAAACGTGAATGAGCAGTTCTTC TRBV29-1 few TRBJ2-1 .
CASSRTAGSATETQYF TGTGCCAGCAGCCGAACAGCGGGATCGGCTACGGAGACCCAGTACTTC TRBV4-2 . TRBJ2-5 TRBD2
CASRPGLAGSYEQYF TGTGCCAGCAGGCCGGGACTAGCGGGAAGCTACGAGCAGTACTTC TRBV2 once TRBJ2-7 TRBD2
CTSSQPSRREIEETQYF TGCACCAGCAGCCAACCCTCCCGGCGGGAGATTGAAGAGACCCAGTACTTC TRBV1 many TRBJ2-5 .
CASSQWGGQGHQPQHF TGTGCCAGCAGCCAATGGGGCGGACAGGGTCATCAGCCCCAGCATTTT TRBV27 few TRBJ1-5 TRBD1
CAWRRTASYEQYF TGTGCCTGGAGGAGGACAGCCTCCTACGAGCAGTACTTC TRBV30 few TRBJ2-7 .
CSVASQGRVEQFF TGCAGCGTTGCGAGCCAGGGAAGGGTGGAGCAGTTCTTC TRBV29-1 . TRBJ2-1 .
CASSELAGLSYEQYF TGTGCCAGCAGTGAACTAGCGGGTCTCTCCTACGAGCAGTACTTC TRBV25-1 . TRBJ2-7 TRBD2
CSVELRNSYNEQFF TGCAGCGTTGAATTGAGGAACTCCTACAATGAGCAGTTCTTC TRBV29-1 few TRBJ2-1 .
CASRYRGTEVYEQYF TGTGCCAGCAGGTACAGGGGGACCGAAGTTTACGAGCAGTACTTC TRBV7-2 few TRBJ2-7 TRBD1
CASSVGGQGNQPQHF TGTGCCAGCAGTGTGGGGGGACAGGGCAATCAGCCCCAGCATTTT TRBV2 . TRBJ1-5 TRBD1
CASSPTGLAIVNEQFF TGTGCCAGCAGTCCTACCGGACTAGCGATCGTCAATGAGCAGTTCTTC TRBV6-6 . TRBJ2-1 TRBD2
CASSPMTSGSTGELFF TGTGCCAGCAGCCCGATGACTAGCGGGAGTACCGGGGAGCTGTTTTTT TRBV7-8 . TRBJ2-2 TRBD2
CASSQEGPGGYTF TGCGCCAGCAGCCAAGAGGGTCCGGGTGGCTACACCTTC TRBV4-1 . TRBJ1-2 .
CASSTGGQGAYEQYF TGTGCCAGCAGCACAGGGGGACAGGGGGCCTACGAGCAGTACTTC TRBV7-2 few TRBJ2-7 TRBD1
CASSQSFETQYF TGCGCCAGCAGCCAAAGTTTCGAGACCCAGTACTTC TRBV4-1 . TRBJ2-5 .
CASSPGQVGETQYF TGTGCCAGCAGCCCGGGACAGGTGGGAGAGACCCAGTACTTC TRBV14 . TRBJ2-5 TRBD1
CASSLEGGSHYEQYF TGCGCCAGCAGCTTGGAAGGCGGGAGCCACTACGAGCAGTACTTC TRBV5-1 few TRBJ2-7 TRBD2
CASSLTGQTDTQYF TGTGCCAGCAGCTTAACCGGACAGACAGATACGCAGTATTTT TRBV7-9 . TRBJ2-3 .
CASSRERGFEQFF TGTGCCAGCAGCCGCGAGCGGGGATTTGAGCAGTTCTTC TRBV7-2 . TRBJ2-1 TRBD2
CASSLGGPYEQYF TGTGCCAGCAGCTTGGGCGGACCCTACGAGCAGTACTTC TRBV5-4 . TRBJ2-7 .
CSAEVLNEQFF TGCAGTGCGGAGGTTCTGAATGAGCAGTTCTTC TRBV20-1 few TRBJ2-1 .
CSHGTSGRSKQFF TGCAGCCATGGGACTAGCGGGAGGTCTAAGCAGTTCTTC TRBV29-1 . TRBJ2-1 TRBD2
CASSLPRETQYF TGTGCCAGCAGCTTACCTCGGGAGACCCAGTACTTC TRBV7-9 . TRBJ2-5 .
CASSWTGDEQYF TGCGCCAGCAGCTGGACCGGGGACGAGCAGTACTTC TRBV5-1 . TRBJ2-7 .
CATRPAEVGQPQHF TGTGCCACCAGACCCGCGGAGGTAGGTCAGCCCCAGCATTTT TRBV28 few TRBJ1-5 .
CASSPTGNYGYTF TGCGCCAGCAGCCCGACAGGGAACTATGGCTACACCTTC TRBV5-1 . TRBJ1-2 TRBD1
CASRQTGNTNNEQFF TGTGCCAGCAGACAGACAGGGAACACCAACAATGAGCAGTTCTTC TRBV6-5 few TRBJ2-1 TRBD1